This TCR beta chain was profiled in a study of long-term antiretroviral therapy in people with HIV (dated by TCRdb to the early 2020s). Some background on the complete study: The earliest samples were collected roughly a decade before the 2015 WHO recommendation for immediate ART, at a time when ART was usually postponed until CD4 counts fell. No cross-contamination during QIAcube processing turned up in test extractions that ran a monoclonal T-cell line alongside around 34 polyclonal samples. A total of 192 cryopreserved PBMC samples were contributed to the cohort by 30 adults with confirmed HIV infection, with samples collected serially over a mean of around 6 years (range 1-12). This retrospective serial study examined whether starting ART and sustained HIV suppression were associated with changes in the composition and diversity of the TRB repertoire in peripheral blood. Among the approximately 27 participants with HIV, eleven were female. Results the study describes overall, beyond this receptor: ART initiation was associated with a significant increase in TRB diversity, but diversity stayed significantly below transplant donor controls even after long-term ART. The samples were dated from about 2003 to 2017, and the ART regimens that were used may be less effective than current ART regimens. Owing to limited PBMC availability, only the TCR beta chain was sequenced, without alpha chain pairing. No data were available on ART adherence, viral resistance or therapy changes, limiting inferences about post-ART repertoire changes. HIV repertoires had narrower CDR3 length ranges than controls, and the network structure suggested an antigen-experienced repertoire that shifted only slightly toward naive after ART. Expanded TRB clones identified before ART initiation dominated the repertoire across all time points, though the dominance fluctuated and decreased in many PLHIV after ART. Because pre-ART samples had limited cell numbers, unsorted PBMC were profiled rather than sorted CD4+ and CD8+ T cells.

For CDR1 and CDR2, the germline V gene lists MNHNS and SASEGT. The CDR3 holds 15 amino acids from the cysteine to the phenylalanine. The entry retains the CDR3 DNA only, 45 bases that are in frame from base 1. Trimming costs V 8 bases and J 4 bases, and their ends lie 20 bases apart. The immunoSEQ hsTCRB v3.0 assay was used at survey level resolution to sequence the TRB variable region. TRB sequencing targeted a depth of about 40,000-55,000 T-cell genomes per sample. Pooled TRB libraries were sequenced on an Illumina MiSeq with a v3 150-cycle kit. The study's own analysis went as follows. Repertoire analysis ran in R within a reproducible Nextflow workflow covering QC, data transformation and analysis. LymphoSeq2, an R package for AIRR-Seq data exploration, was used to implement custom analyses. A handful of samples that yielded fewer than 5000 total TRB sequences were excluded, so that 150 to 200 HIV repertoires were analyzed. Among the 180 to 200 HIV repertoires that were kept, roughly 58 were collected before ART initiation and more than 120 were collected after ART initiation. Repertoires were downsampled to 5000 TRB nucleotide sequences, and summary statistics were averaged over 100 downsampling iterations. The analysis kept only TRB sequences whose CDR3 regions were at least seven amino acids long. A Shannon entropy-derived clonality score and the Gini coefficient were used to measure diversity. Repertoire networks linked the top 5000 CDR3 amino acid sequences whenever two sequences differed by an edit distance of one. Antigen specificity groups and MHC restriction were predicted for TRB CDR3 amino acid sequences with GLIPH2. Known CMV, EBV, HIV or tissue antigen associations were flagged by matching CDR3 amino acid sequences against VDJdb and McPAS-TCR. Pre-ART, post-ART and control groups were compared with Wilcoxon signed-rank tests and Holm-Bonferroni correction. TCRdb limited this immuneACCESS table to in-frame rearrangements with V and J called. A share of clones is missing; checked studies link under half to unresolved V genes, and the rest is unexplained. V, J and clone size are those of that table, while D and trimming were read from the DNA. Present in this sample are 25,000 to 35,000 clones, approximately 86% of which were seen just once. Of the sample, 4.8% is held by the ten largest clones.

As to this clone: Its target antigen remains unknown. Per-base qualities were not stored, and no clone one base away is much larger.

To be included, a participant needed at least one PBMC sample from before ART initiation plus at least two post-ART samples. Treatment was received in the United States of America by all participants with HIV. Before DNA extraction, cryopreserved samples containing roughly 0.85-11 million PBMC were thawed and washed. At the time of the earliest PBMC sample, participants with HIV were aged between about 23 and 55 years. Each participant contributed PBMC samples from 1-4 timepoints before ART initiation and 2-8 timepoints after ART initiation, with a median of 7 samples. For every participant, serial HIV viral load, CD4+ T-cell count, ART history and demographic data were obtained. Using a Qiagen kit on a QIAcube, genomic DNA was extracted from unsorted PBMC, with samples processed in batches of 12.

Here the sequenced sample was unsorted PBMCs, taken 0.8 years after starting antiretroviral therapy. The sequence joins TRBV6-1 to TRBJ2-5; a tentative D call is TRBD1 (5 bases match). The receptor comes from a woman in her twenties or thirties with HIV. The CDR3 in this case is CASGEGHPLRETQYF. The nucleotide sequence reads as follows: TGTGCCAGCGGAGAAGGACACCCACTGAGAGAGACCCAGTACTTC.